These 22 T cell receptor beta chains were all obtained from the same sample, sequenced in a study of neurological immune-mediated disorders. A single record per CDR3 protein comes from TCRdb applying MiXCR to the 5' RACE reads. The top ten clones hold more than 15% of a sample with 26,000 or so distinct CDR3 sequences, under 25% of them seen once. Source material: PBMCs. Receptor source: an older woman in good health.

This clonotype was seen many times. In DNA, the CDR3 is TGCGCCAGCAGTCCCCGGGGGGCGCGAACCGGGGAGCTGTTTTTT. Translating it yields CASSPRGARTGELFF. J is TRBJ2-2 and V is TRBV5-1; D is perhaps TRBD2 (7 bases). The CDR3 contains 15 residues. In germline, CDR1 is SGHRS, CDR2 YFSETQ. Trimming left V 5 bases short and J 5 bases short, with 16 bases between.

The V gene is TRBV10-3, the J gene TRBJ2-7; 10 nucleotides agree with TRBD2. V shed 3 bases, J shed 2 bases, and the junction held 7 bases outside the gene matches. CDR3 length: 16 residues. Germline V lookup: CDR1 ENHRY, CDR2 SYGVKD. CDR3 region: CAISEDASGGPYEQYF. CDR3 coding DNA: TGTGCCATCAGTGAAGACGCTAGCGGGGGCCCCTACGAGCAGTACTTC.

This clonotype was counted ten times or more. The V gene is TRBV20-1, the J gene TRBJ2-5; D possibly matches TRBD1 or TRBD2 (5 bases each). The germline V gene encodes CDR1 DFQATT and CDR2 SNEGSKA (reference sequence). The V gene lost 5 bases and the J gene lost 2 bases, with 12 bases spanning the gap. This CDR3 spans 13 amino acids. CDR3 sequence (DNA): TGCAGTGCTCGAAATTGGGGGCAAGAGACCCAGTACTTC. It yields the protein CSARNWGQETQYF.

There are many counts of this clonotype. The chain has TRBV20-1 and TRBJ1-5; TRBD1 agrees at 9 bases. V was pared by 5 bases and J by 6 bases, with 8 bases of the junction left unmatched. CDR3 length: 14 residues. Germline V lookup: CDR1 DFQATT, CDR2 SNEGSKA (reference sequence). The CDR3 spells CSAEQGAVGQPQHF. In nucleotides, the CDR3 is TGCAGTGCTGAACAGGGGGCGGTGGGTCAGCCCCAGCATTTT.

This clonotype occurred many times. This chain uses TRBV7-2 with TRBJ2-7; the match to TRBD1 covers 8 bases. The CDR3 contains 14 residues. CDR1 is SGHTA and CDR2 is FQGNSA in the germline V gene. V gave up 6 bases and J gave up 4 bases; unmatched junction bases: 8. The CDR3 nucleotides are TGTGCCAGCAGTCGTCGGACAGGGCGGTACGAGCAGTACTTC. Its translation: CASSRRTGRYEQYF.

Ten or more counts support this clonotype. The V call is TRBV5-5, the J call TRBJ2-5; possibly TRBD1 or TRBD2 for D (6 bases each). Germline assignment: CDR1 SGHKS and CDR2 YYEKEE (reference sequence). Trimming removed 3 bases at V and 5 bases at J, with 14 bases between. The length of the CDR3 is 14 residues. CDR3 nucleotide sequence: TGTGCCAGCAGCTCGCCCGGGGGCGGGGAGACCCAGTACTTC. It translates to CASSSPGGGETQYF.

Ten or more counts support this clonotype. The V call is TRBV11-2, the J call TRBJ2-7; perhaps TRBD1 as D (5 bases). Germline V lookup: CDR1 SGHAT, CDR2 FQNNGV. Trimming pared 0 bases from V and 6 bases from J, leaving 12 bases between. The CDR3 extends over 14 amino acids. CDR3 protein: CASSLDKGRGEQYF. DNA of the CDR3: TGTGCCAGCAGCTTAGATAAGGGGCGCGGCGAGCAGTACTTC.

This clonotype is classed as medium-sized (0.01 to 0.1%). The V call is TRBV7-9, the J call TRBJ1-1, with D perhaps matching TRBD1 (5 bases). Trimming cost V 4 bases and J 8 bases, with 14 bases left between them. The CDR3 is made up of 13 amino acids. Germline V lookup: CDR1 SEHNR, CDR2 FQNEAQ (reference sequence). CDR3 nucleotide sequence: TGTGCCAGCAGCTCAAGGGACCGCCGAGAAGCTTTCTTT. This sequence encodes CASSSRDRREAFF.

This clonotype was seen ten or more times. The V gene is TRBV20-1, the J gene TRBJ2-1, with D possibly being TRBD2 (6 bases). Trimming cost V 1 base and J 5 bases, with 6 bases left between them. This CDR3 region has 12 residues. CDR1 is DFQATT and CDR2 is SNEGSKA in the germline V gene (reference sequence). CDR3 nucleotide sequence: TGCAGTGCTAGAGGGGGGGACAATGAGCAGTTCTTC. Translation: CSARGGDNEQFF.

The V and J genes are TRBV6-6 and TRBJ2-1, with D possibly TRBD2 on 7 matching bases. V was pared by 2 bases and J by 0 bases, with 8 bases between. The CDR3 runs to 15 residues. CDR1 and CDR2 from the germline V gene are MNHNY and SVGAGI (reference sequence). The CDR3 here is CASSYGGASYNEQFF. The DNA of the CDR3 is TGTGCCAGCAGTTACGGGGGGGCCTCCTACAATGAGCAGTTCTTC.

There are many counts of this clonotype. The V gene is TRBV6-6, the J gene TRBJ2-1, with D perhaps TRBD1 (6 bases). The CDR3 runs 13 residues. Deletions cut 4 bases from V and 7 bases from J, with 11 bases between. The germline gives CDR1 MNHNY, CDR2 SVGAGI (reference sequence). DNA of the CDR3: TGTGCCAGCAGTTTGGGGGCCGGGAATGAGCAGTTCTTC. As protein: CASSLGAGNEQFF.

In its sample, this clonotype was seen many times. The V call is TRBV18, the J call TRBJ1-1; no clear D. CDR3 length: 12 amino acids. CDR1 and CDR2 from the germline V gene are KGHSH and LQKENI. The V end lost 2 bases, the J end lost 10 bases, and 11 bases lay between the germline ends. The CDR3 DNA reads TGTGCCAGCTCACCAGATACTAGTGGAGCTTTCTTT. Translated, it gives CASSPDTSGAFF.

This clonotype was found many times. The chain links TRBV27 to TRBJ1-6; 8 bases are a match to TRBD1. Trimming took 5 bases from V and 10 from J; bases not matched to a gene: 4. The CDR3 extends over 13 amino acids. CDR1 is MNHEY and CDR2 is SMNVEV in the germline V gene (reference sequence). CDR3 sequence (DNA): TGTGCCAGCAGTCGGACAGGGTACTCACCCCTCCACTTT. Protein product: CASSRTGYSPLHF.

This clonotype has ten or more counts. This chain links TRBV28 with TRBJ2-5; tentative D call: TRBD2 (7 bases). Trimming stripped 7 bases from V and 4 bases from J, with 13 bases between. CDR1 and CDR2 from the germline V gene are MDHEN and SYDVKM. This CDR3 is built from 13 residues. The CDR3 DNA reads TGTGCCAGCAATCGGGGGGCGGGAGAGACCCAGTACTTC. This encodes CASNRGAGETQYF.

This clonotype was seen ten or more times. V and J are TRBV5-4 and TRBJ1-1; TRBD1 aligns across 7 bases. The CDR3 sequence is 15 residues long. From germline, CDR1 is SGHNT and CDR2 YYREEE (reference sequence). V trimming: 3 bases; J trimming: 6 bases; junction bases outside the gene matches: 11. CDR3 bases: TGTGCCAGCAGCTCTAGACAGGGCAGGGGAGCTGAAGCTTTCTTT. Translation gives CASSSRQGRGAEAFF.

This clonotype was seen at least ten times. The CDR3 bases are TGTGCCAGCGGTTCAGGGTCCGGCTACACCTTC. Translated: CASGSGSGYTF. The V call is TRBV28, the J call TRBJ1-2; D perhaps matches TRBD1 (5 bases). This CDR3 region has 11 residues. Germline-derived CDR1 and CDR2 are MDHEN and SYDVKM. Trimming took 8 bases from V and 8 from J, leaving 12 bases between them.

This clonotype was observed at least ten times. DNA for the CDR3: TGTGCCACCAGCAGAGTGAAGGAAACCTATAATTCACCCCTCCACTTT. It yields the protein CATSRVKETYNSPLHF. The chain recombines TRBV15 with TRBJ1-6; no clear D. From germline, CDR1 is LNHNV and CDR2 YYDKDF (reference sequence). The CDR3 runs 16 residues. Trimming removed 1 base from V and 2 bases from J, with 9 bases in between.

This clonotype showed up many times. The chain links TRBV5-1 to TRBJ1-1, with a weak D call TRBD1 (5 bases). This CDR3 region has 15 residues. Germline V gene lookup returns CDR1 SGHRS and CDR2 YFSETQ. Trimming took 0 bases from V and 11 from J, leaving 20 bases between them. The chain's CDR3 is CASSLALGQAGDAFF. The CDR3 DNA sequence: TGCGCCAGCAGCTTGGCTCTGGGCCAGGCGGGGGATGCTTTCTTT.

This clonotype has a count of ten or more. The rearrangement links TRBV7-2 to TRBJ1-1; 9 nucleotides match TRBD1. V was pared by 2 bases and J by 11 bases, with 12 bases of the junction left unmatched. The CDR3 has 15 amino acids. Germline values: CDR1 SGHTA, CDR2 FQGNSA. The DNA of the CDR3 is TGTGCCAGCAGCTTAAATCCGGGACAGGGTCTTAAGGCTTTCTTT. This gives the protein CASSLNPGQGLKAFF.

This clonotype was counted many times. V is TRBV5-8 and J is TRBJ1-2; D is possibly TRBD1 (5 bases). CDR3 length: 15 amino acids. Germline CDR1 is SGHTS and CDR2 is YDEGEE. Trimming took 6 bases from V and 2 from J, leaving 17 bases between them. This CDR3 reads CASNERWAGNYGYTF. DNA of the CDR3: TGTGCCAGCAACGAAAGATGGGCAGGGAACTATGGCTACACCTTC.

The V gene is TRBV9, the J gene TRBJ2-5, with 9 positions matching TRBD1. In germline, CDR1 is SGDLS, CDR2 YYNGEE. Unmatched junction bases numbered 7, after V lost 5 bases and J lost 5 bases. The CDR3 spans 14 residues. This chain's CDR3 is CASSPTGGVETQYF. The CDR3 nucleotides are TGTGCCAGCAGTCCCACAGGGGGCGTTGAGACCCAGTACTTC.

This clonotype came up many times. For the CDR3, the DNA is TGTGCCAGCAGCTTGCCTGAGAGGCTCAGTCACACTGAAGCTTTCTTT. Encoded protein: CASSLPERLSHTEAFF. The rearrangement joins TRBV5-5 to TRBJ1-1; unclear D gene. The V gene's germline CDR1 is SGHKS and CDR2 YYEKEE (reference sequence). The CDR3 extends over 16 amino acids. V lost 1 base to trimming and J lost 3 bases, with 16 bases between them.